A single sample is the source of the 7 T cell receptor beta chains below, sequenced in a study of CD8 T cells in Susac syndrome. RNA was extracted with the RNeasy kit, and a quantity of roughly 0.5 to 1 ug was reverse transcribed using random hexamers. One entry per CDR3 protein, called by TCRdb with MiXCR from the immunoSEQ multiplex PCR reads. The table lists 250,000 to 350,000 distinct CDR3 sequences, 92% of them singletons. Sequences were obtained from CD4+ T cells from PBMCs. Every receptor here comes from a human donor with multiple sclerosis.

The J gene is TRBJ2-4, the V gene TRBV7-9, with 7 nucleotides matching TRBD1. CDR1 and CDR2 (germline): SEHNR, FQNEAQ (reference sequence). The CDR3 runs to 18 residues. J lost 1 base, V lost 5 bases, and 14 bases had no gene match. CDR3 region: CASSPDFRGKKAKNIQYF. CDR3 nucleotide sequence: TGTGCCAGCAGCCCAGACTTCAGGGGGAAAAAGGCCAAAAACATTCAGTACTTC.

The chain uses TRBV5-1 and TRBJ2-1; D possibly uses TRBD1 or TRBD2 (6 bases each). This CDR3 contains 16 residues. CDR1 and CDR2 from the germline V gene are SGHRS and YFSETQ. The germline V and J ends were trimmed by 0 bases and 5 bases, with 15 bases remaining between them. DNA for the CDR3: TGCGCCAGCAGCTTGGCCGTGGGGGGCGCCCACAATGAGCAGTTCTTC. Translating it yields CASSLAVGGAHNEQFF.

This rearrangement joins TRBV5-4 to TRBJ1-2, with D unresolved. V lost 6 bases and J lost 7, with 25 bases in between. Germline assignment: CDR1 SGHNT and CDR2 YYREEE (reference sequence). The CDR3 extends over 16 amino acids. The CDR3: CASTSLNADRRIGYTF. DNA for the CDR3: TGTGCCAGCACTTCCCTGAACGCGGACCGCCGGATTGGCTACACCTTC.

V gene TRBV11-3 combines with J gene TRBJ1-6; D unclear. V was trimmed by 1 base and J by 9 bases, leaving 10 bases between them. The CDR3 is made up of 14 amino acids. Germline CDR1 SGHNT, CDR2 YENEEA. The CDR3 protein is CASSLVGRLSPLHF. Written as DNA, the CDR3 is TGTGCCAGCAGCTTAGTCGGGAGACTTTCACCCCTCCACTTT.

This chain links TRBV4-3 with TRBJ2-2, with D possibly called TRBD1 or TRBD2 (5 bases each). Per the germline V gene, CDR1 is LGHNA and CDR2 is YSLEER. The V end was cut by 1 base, the J end by 4 bases, with 10 bases between. The CDR3 loop spans 15 amino acids. The DNA of the CDR3 is TGCGCCAGCAGCCAAGTAGAGAGGGGCACCGGGGAGCTGTTTTTT. Encoded protein: CASSQVERGTGELFF.

The genes are TRBV12-3 or TRBV12-4 and TRBJ1-1, with D unresolved. The length of the CDR3 is 14 residues. The ends were cut back, 1 base at V and 5 bases at J, with 11 bases in the middle. In nucleotides, the CDR3 is TGTGCCAGCAGTTTAGGTGGAGGGATTACTGAAGCTTTCTTT. It encodes CASSLGGGITEAFF.

This chain connects TRBV7-2 to TRBJ1-3; the D is unclear. CDR1 is SGHTA, CDR2 FQGNSA, per germline. This CDR3 is 13 amino acids long. V was pared by 5 bases and J by 0 bases, with 5 bases between. The CDR3 bases are TGTGCCAGCAGCGACCTCTCTGGAAACACCATATATTTT. Encoded protein: CASSDLSGNTIYF.